Presented here are 20 T cell receptor beta chains from one specimen sequenced in a study of siplizumab effects on memory and regulatory T cells. The protocol was immunoSEQ multiplex PCR, while the TCRdb copy is restricted to in-frame clones and leaves out a portion. The table shows some 100,000 clones, with 94% occurring only once. Sequences were obtained from Tregs sorted from blood. Every receptor here comes from a human donor in good health.

CDR3 sequence reads: CASSEDRGNQPQHF. CDR3 DNA: TGTGCCAGCAGTGAGGACAGGGGCAATCAGCCCCAGCATTTT. The chain combines TRBV28 with TRBJ1-5, with 8 bases fitting TRBD1. The V gene's germline CDR1 is MDHEN and CDR2 SYDVKM. Unmatched junction bases numbered 2, after V lost 5 bases and J lost 2 bases. This CDR3 region has 14 residues.

The gene calls are TRBV27 and TRBJ2-7; D remains unclear. The germline V gene encodes CDR1 MNHEY and CDR2 SMNVEV (reference sequence). The CDR3 extends over 13 amino acids. The V and J ends lost 2 bases and 0 bases respectively, with 5 bases between them. The CDR3 region has the DNA TGTGCCAGCAGTTTAGTCAACTCCTACGAGCAGTACTTC. Its protein is CASSLVNSYEQYF.

The chain links TRBV9 to TRBJ2-1, with TRBD1 identical over 9 bases. The CDR3 has 15 amino acids. Trimming took 4 bases from V and 7 from J; bases not matched to a gene: 9. Germline V lookup: CDR1 SGDLS, CDR2 YYNGEE. The chain's CDR3 is CASSRSGQGLNEQFF. Written as DNA, the CDR3 is TGTGCCAGCAGCCGATCGGGACAGGGTTTAAATGAGCAGTTCTTC.

V gene TRBV28 combines with J gene TRBJ1-3; 8 positions match TRBD1. The J segment lost 1 base and the V segment lost 5 bases, leaving 1 base of the junction unmatched. This CDR3 comprises 14 residues. Germline-derived CDR1 and CDR2 are MDHEN and SYDVKM. The DNA for the CDR3 is TGTGCCAGCAGTCGGACAGGGTCTGGAAACACCATATATTTT. Translating it yields CASSRTGSGNTIYF.

V and J are TRBV28 and TRBJ2-7, with TRBD1 identical over 7 bases. J was trimmed by 5 bases and V by 3 bases; bases with no gene match: 7. Looked up from germline, CDR1 is MDHEN and CDR2 is SYDVKM. The CDR3 length is 14 residues. DNA of the CDR3: TGTGCCAGCAGTTTTTTAGGGGGCAAGGACGAGCAGTACTTC. This codes for CASSFLGGKDEQYF.

V gene TRBV30 combines with J gene TRBJ1-6; possible D gene TRBD1, 5 bases. Germline V gene lookup returns CDR1 GTSNPN and CDR2 SVGIG (reference sequence). The CDR3 is made up of 14 amino acids. V was shortened by 1 base and J by 9 bases, with 13 bases between the two germline ends. In DNA form, the CDR3 reads TGTGCCTGGAGTGCCCGCCTCAGGGTTTCACCCCTCCACTTT. This translates into CAWSARLRVSPLHF.

Here the CDR3 DNA reads TGTGCCAGCACAACCAGGACCAACACTGAAGCTTTCTTT. This encodes CASTTRTNTEAFF. V is TRBV6-1 and J is TRBJ1-1; D unclear. The CDR3 has 13 amino acids. Trimming removed 7 bases at V and 2 bases at J, with 11 bases between. Germline CDR1 MNHNS, CDR2 SASEGT.

The chain couples TRBV5-6 to TRBJ2-3, with a possible D match to TRBD2 (5 bases). The germline CDR1 and CDR2 sequences are SGHDT and YYEEEE. This CDR3 region has 11 residues. V was trimmed by 4 bases and J by 6 bases, leaving 6 bases between them. The DNA of the CDR3 is TGTGCCAGCAGCCCGGGGGATACGCAGTATTTT. This sequence encodes CASSPGDTQYF.

This chain connects TRBV9 to TRBJ1-2; TRBD1 might be the D (6 bases). The CDR3 extends over 14 amino acids. Trimming took off 0 bases at V and 2 bases at J, with 8 bases between the two ends. Germline V gives CDR1 SGDLS, CDR2 YYNGEE. The CDR3 is CASSVGTANYGYTF. In nucleotides, the CDR3 is TGTGCCAGCAGCGTAGGGACAGCAAACTATGGCTACACCTTC.

This chain's CDR3 is CASSTTGKHEQFF. CDR3 DNA sequence: TGTGCCAGTTCCACAACAGGGAAGCATGAGCAGTTCTTC. This sequence joins TRBV19 and TRBJ2-1, with D perhaps matching TRBD1 (6 bases). The V end was cut by 8 bases, the J end by 8 bases, with 16 bases between. The CDR3 covers 13 residues. CDR1 and CDR2 (germline): LNHDA, SQIVND (reference sequence).

The genes are TRBV6-6 and TRBJ1-3; tentatively, D is TRBD1 (5 bases). The V end was cut by 2 bases, the J end by 3 bases, with 11 bases between. CDR3 size: 15 residues. The germline V gene encodes CDR1 MNHNY and CDR2 SVGAGI (reference sequence). The CDR3 nucleotides read TGTGCCAGCAGTTACAGGGGAGAGGTTGGAAACACCATATATTTT. Translation gives CASSYRGEVGNTIYF.

The V and J genes are TRBV28 and TRBJ1-2, with D unclear. Trimming removed 5 bases at V and 3 bases at J, with 7 bases between. This CDR3 is built from 12 residues. The germline V gene encodes CDR1 MDHEN and CDR2 SYDVKM. The CDR3 sequence is CASSGSYYGYTF. CDR3 nucleotide sequence: TGTGCCAGCAGTGGATCCTACTATGGCTACACCTTC.

The genes are TRBV6-4 and TRBJ2-1, with D possibly being TRBD2 (6 bases). Trimming took off 4 bases at V and 9 bases at J, with 19 bases between the two ends. The V gene's germline CDR1 is MRHNA and CDR2 SNTAGT. The CDR3 contains 15 residues. CDR3 protein: CASSALATASGEQFF. In nucleotides, the CDR3 is TGTGCCAGCAGTGCGCTAGCGACGGCGTCTGGTGAGCAGTTCTTC.

This chain uses TRBV4-1 with TRBJ2-2; 9 bases line up with TRBD2. The CDR3 extends over 16 amino acids. The V segment lost 4 bases and the J segment 7 bases; nucleotides outside the gene matches: 10. Germline V gene lookup returns CDR1 MGHRA and CDR2 YSYEKL. CDR3 amino acids: CASSPLAGATGGELFF. CDR3 sequence (DNA): TGCGCCAGCAGCCCCTTAGCGGGAGCGACTGGCGGGGAGCTGTTTTTT.

V gene TRBV29-1 combines with J gene TRBJ2-3; D unresolved. The CDR3 runs to 12 residues. The V gene's germline CDR1 is SQVTM and CDR2 ANQGSEA. V gave up 3 bases and J gave up 3 bases, with 7 bases separating them. The CDR3 spells CSVDQSTDTQYF. DNA for the CDR3: TGCAGCGTTGATCAGTCTACAGATACGCAGTATTTT.

The rearrangement joins TRBV28 to TRBJ2-5, with D tentatively TRBD1 (6 bases). V dropped 6 bases and J dropped 1 base, with 27 bases sitting between them. This CDR3 is built from 19 residues. Germline V gives CDR1 MDHEN, CDR2 SYDVKM. In DNA form, the CDR3 reads TGTGCCAGCAGCCCCTTGGGGGCGCGAGGCCTCCAATCCCAAGAGACCCAGTACTTC. As protein: CASSPLGARGLQSQETQYF.

The rearrangement joins TRBV5-6 to TRBJ1-1, with TRBD1 matching 7 bases. The germline gives CDR1 SGHDT, CDR2 YYEEEE. V lost 4 bases and J lost 1; bases outside the gene matches: 10. The CDR3 loop spans 16 amino acids. For the CDR3, the DNA is TGTGCCAGCAGCCCTTCTCAGGGGGTGTGGAACACTGAAGCTTTCTTT. Encoded protein: CASSPSQGVWNTEAFF.

The chain is built from TRBV11-2 and TRBJ2-1, with 8 bases aligning to TRBD2. From germline, CDR1 is SGHAT and CDR2 FQNNGV. The ends lost 3 bases at V and 6 bases at J; junction bases unmatched: 10. The CDR3 spans 16 residues. Here the CDR3 DNA reads TGTGCCAGCAGCTTCTTTACAACCGGGACTAGCAATGAGCAGTTCTTC. It translates to CASSFFTTGTSNEQFF.

The rearrangement joins TRBV18 to TRBJ1-2, with D hard to call. The CDR3 contains 13 residues. CDR1 and CDR2 from the germline V gene are KGHSH and LQKENI. The V end was cut by 2 bases, the J end by 3 bases, with 7 bases between. The CDR3 sequence: CASSPITHYGYTF. Here the CDR3 DNA reads TGTGCCAGCTCACCAATAACGCACTATGGCTACACCTTC.

This chain connects TRBV30 to TRBJ2-3; a weak D match, TRBD1 (6 bases). Germline V gene sequence: CDR1 GTSNPN, CDR2 SVGIG (reference sequence). The V and J ends lost 2 bases and 2 bases respectively, with 11 bases between them. This CDR3 region has 14 residues. CDR3 in DNA: TGTGCCTGGAGTCCCGGGACACTCACAGATACGCAGTATTTT. Translating gives CAWSPGTLTDTQYF. The whole variable domain, filled in from reference TRBV30 and TRBJ2-3, reads SQTIHQWPATLVQPVGSPLSLECTVEGTSNPNLYWYRQAAGRGLQLLFYSVGIGQISSEVPQNLSASRPQDRQFILSSKKLLLSDSGFYLCAWSPGTLTDTQYFGPGTRLTVL.